The clone carrying this T cell receptor (beta chain) was recorded at least ten times. V lost 0 bases to trimming and J lost 5 bases, with 7 bases between them. CDR3 size: 13 residues. Germline-derived CDR1 and CDR2 are KGHSH and LQKENI. Time point given: sample taken at primary tumor resection. Whole RNA, which was extracted from tumor, nontumor lung tissue or frozen PBMC, was sequenced without any cell sorting. 72 TRACERx patients with early, untreated non-small cell lung cancer donated samples. This entry is derived from a study of spatial heterogeneity in lung cancer. The overall study: Beta-chain sequences consistently outnumbered alpha-chain sequences in detection. More than 8.5 raw reads, on average, carried each unique TCR and UMI combination.

Every individual TCR cDNA molecule carried its own unique molecular identifier, which allowed correction of PCR and sequencing errors. TCRdb re-called the 5' RACE reads with MiXCR, one entry per CDR3 protein. The table has approximately 40,000 distinct CDR3 sequences, 5.2% seen once. This TCR was recovered from a female donor with early-stage non-small cell lung cancer. This chain connects TRBV18 to TRBJ1-1; unclear D gene. The sample in question was PBMCs, obtained at surgery. CDR3 coding DNA: TGTGCCAGCTCACCACCGGTGCGAACTGAAGCTTTCTTT. Amino acid sequence: CASSPPVRTEAFF.